This T cell receptor beta chain was retrieved from a study of CD8 T cells in Susac syndrome. RNA was extracted with the RNeasy kit, and a quantity of roughly 0.5 to 1 ug was reverse transcribed using random hexamers. TCRdb re-called the immunoSEQ multiplex PCR reads with MiXCR, one entry per CDR3 protein. This repertoire shows about 180,000 distinct CDR3 sequences, 85% to 95% found once; its top ten account for approximately 0.11%. This CDR3 has 14 amino acids. CDR1 and CDR2 from the germline V gene are SGHAT and FQNNGV. V trimming: 5 bases; J trimming: 1 base; junction bases outside the gene matches: 2.

Sequenced material: CD4+ T cells from PBMCs. V and J are TRBV11-2 and TRBJ2-3; 8 bases line up with TRBD2. The sequence came from a human donor with Susac syndrome. CDR3 sequence reads: CASSPTSGTDTQYF. As DNA, the CDR3 is TGTGCCAGCAGCCCGACTAGCGGCACAGATACGCAGTATTTT.